A single T cell receptor beta chain is shown here with its context. Its antigen is unidentified. The donors were part of the validation cohort of 120 subjects. That cohort was separate from the first cohort, which comprised 500 to 700 subjects. Deletions cut 8 bases from V and 2 bases from J, with 16 bases between. The CDR3 spans 14 residues. Germline assignment: CDR1 GTSNPN and CDR2 SVGIG (reference sequence). This sample was taken from a study of cytomegalovirus exposure and HLA in healthy donors. Study conclusions and caveats: Cytomegalovirus-associated TCR beta chains were listed, numbering around 150. The tendency of first-cohort TCR clusters to co-occur in the 120 validation repertoires was identified by a subsequent analysis. Despite most TCR sequences being rare, some public TCRs occurred in many donors.

Libraries were prepared by immunoSEQ multiplex PCR; TCRdb keeps only in-frame clonotypes and omits some of them. The sample yields 130,000 to 150,000 clones, 80% to 90% seen once. The receptor was derived from a woman between 18 and 29 years old in good health and CMV-seropositive. This chain connects TRBV30 to TRBJ1-5; weak D call: TRBD1 (6 bases). The sequenced sample was PBMCs. CDR3 nucleotide sequence: TGTGCCAGTAAAACAGGGCCGGGCAATCAGCCCCAGCATTTT. The encoded protein is CASKTGPGNQPQHF.